This T cell receptor (beta chain) was recorded in a study of shared clonotypes between healthy human individuals. Study in general: Each donor had three CD4 naive, three CD4 memory, two CD8 naive and one CD8 memory plate.

Clones were sequenced by immunoSEQ multiplex PCR, and TCRdb holds only the in-frame ones, with some missing. Of approximately 1,500,000 clones listed, 95% to 99% are singletons. V was shortened by 3 bases and J by 2 bases, with 13 bases between the two germline ends. In germline, CDR1 is MGHRA, CDR2 YSYEKL. This CDR3 region has 15 residues. The chain uses TRBV4-1 and TRBJ1-2; tentative D call: TRBD1 (6 bases). The material sequenced was naive CD4+ T cells sorted from blood. Subset reported: CD45RA+ positively selected. This TCR was sampled from a young man in good health. CDR3 in DNA: TGCGCCAGCAGCCACCCGGACAGAGAAAACTATGGCTACACCTTC. Its protein product is CASSHPDRENYGYTF.